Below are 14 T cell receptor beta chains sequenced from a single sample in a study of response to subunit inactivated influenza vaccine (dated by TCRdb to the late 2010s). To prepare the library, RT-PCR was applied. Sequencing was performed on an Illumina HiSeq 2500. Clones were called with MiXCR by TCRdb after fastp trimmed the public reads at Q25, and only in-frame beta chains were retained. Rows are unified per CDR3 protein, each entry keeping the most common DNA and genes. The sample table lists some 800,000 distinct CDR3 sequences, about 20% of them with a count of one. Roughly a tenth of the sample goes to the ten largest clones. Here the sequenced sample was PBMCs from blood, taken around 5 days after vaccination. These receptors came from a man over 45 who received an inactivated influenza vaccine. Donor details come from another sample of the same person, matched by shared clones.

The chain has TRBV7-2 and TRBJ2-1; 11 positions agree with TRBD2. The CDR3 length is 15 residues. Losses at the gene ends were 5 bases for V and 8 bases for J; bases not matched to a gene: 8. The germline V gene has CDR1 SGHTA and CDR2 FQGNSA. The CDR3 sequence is CASSLGLAGADEQFF. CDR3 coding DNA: TGTGCCAGCAGCCTAGGACTAGCGGGTGCGGATGAGCAGTTCTTC.

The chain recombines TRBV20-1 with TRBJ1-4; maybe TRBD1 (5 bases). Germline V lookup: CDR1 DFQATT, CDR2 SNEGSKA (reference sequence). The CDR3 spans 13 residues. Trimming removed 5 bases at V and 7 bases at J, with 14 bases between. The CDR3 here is CSAEDRGGEKLFF. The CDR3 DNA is TGCAGTGCTGAAGACAGAGGAGGTGAAAAACTGTTTTTT.

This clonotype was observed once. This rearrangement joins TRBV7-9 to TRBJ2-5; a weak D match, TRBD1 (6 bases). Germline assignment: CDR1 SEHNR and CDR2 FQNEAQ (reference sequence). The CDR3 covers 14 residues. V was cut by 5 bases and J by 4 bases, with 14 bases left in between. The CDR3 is CASSQGQNTETQYF. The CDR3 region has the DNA TGTGCCAGCAGCCAGGGACAAAACACAGAGACCCAGTACTTC.

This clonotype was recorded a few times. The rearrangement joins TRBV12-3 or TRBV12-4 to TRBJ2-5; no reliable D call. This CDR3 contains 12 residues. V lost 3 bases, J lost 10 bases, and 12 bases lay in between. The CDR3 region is CASSLEGLGQYF. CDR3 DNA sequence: TGTGCCAGCAGTTTGGAAGGGTTGGGCCAGTACTTC.

This CDR3 reads CASSQAYHREAREKLFF. DNA for the CDR3: TGTGCCAGCAGCCAAGCATACCACAGGGAAGCCAGGGAAAAACTGTTTTTT. This chain links TRBV4-2 with TRBJ1-4; possible D gene TRBD1, 6 bases. This CDR3 contains 17 residues. The germline gives CDR1 LGHNA, CDR2 YNFKEQ. V dropped 1 base and J dropped 8 bases, with 20 bases sitting between them.

CDR3 sequence reads: CASSSGTLLYEQYF. Here the CDR3 DNA reads TGTGCCAGCAGCTCAGGGACCCTTCTTTACGAGCAGTACTTC. J is TRBJ2-7 and V is TRBV7-2; perhaps D is TRBD1 or TRBD2 (5 bases each). With 4 bases removed from V and 4 bases from J, the gap between germline ends came to 14 bases. Germline V CDR1 and CDR2: SGHTA, FQGNSA. The CDR3 consists of 14 residues.

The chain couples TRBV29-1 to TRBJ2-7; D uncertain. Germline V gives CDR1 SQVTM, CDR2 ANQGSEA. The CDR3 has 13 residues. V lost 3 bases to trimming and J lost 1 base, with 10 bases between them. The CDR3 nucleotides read TGCAGCGTTGATGGGATTAGGTCCTACGAGCAGTACTTC. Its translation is CSVDGIRSYEQYF.

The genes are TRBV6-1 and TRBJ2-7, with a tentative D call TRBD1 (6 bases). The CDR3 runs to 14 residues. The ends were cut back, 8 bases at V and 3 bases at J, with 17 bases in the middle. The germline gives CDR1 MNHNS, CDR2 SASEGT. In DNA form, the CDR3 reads TGTGCCAGCGGAACAACAGGGTCTTTCTACGAGCAGTACTTC. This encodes CASGTTGSFYEQYF.

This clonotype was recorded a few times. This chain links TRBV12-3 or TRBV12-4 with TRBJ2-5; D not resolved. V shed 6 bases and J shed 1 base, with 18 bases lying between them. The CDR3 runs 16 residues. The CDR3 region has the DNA TGTGCCAGCAGCCTCGGTTTGGGCTCCCCCCAAGAGACCCAGTACTTC. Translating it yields CASSLGLGSPQETQYF.

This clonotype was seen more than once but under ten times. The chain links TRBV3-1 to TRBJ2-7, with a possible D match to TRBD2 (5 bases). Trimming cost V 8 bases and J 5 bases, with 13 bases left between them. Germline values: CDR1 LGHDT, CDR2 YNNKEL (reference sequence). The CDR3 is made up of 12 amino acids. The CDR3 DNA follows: TGTGCCAGCGGAGGCGGTTACAACGAGCAGTACTTC. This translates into CASGGGYNEQYF.

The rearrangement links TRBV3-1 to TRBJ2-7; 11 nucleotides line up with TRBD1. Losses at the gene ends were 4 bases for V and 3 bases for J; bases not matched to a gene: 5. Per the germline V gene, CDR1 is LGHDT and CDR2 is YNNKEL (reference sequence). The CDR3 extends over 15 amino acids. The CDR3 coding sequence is TGTGCCAGCAGCCCACGGGACAGGGGGGTCTACGAGCAGTACTTC. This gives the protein CASSPRDRGVYEQYF.

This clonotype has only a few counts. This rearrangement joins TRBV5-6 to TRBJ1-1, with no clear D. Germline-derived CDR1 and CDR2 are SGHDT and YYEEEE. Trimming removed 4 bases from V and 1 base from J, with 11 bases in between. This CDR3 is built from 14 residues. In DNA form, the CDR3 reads TGTGCCAGCAGCGCGGGTAATTCGAACACTGAAGCTTTCTTT. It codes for CASSAGNSNTEAFF.

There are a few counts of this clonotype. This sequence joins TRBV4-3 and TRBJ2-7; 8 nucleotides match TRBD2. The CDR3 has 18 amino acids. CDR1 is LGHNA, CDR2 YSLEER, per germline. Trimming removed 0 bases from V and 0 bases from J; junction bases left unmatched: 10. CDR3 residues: CASSQDGAKRGPSYEQYF. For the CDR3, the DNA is TGCGCCAGCAGCCAAGATGGGGCAAAGCGGGGGCCCTCCTACGAGCAGTACTTC.

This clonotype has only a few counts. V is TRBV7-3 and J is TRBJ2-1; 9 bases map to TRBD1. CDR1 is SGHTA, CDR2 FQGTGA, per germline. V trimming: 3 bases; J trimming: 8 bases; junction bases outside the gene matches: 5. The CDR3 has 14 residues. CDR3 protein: CASSFTGGYDEQFF. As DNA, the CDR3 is TGTGCCAGCAGCTTTACAGGGGGCTATGATGAGCAGTTCTTC.